This entry lists 30 T cell receptor beta chains sequenced from one sample in a study of cytomegalovirus exposure and HLA in healthy donors. PCR used 60 Vbeta primers and 13 Jbeta primers. Produced via immunoSEQ multiplex PCR; TCRdb's table is partial and in-frame only. The data show about 120,000 clones, around 70% seen once. The sample was PBMCs. These TCRs come from a man aged 35 to 55 in good health and CMV-seropositive.

This clone was seen a single time. The CDR3 spells CAIRDPGTSSNEQYF. The CDR3 DNA reads as TGTGCCATCAGAGACCCTGGGACAAGTAGCAACGAGCAGTACTTC. V and J are TRBV10-3 and TRBJ2-7; D is perhaps TRBD1 (6 bases). There are 15 residues in the CDR3. Trimming pared 6 bases from V and 5 bases from J, leaving 20 bases between. CDR1 ENHRY and CDR2 SYGVKD come from the germline V gene.

The chain links TRBV6-5 to TRBJ2-7, with TRBD1 identical over 9 bases. The CDR3 loop spans 14 amino acids. V lost 1 base to trimming and J lost 7 bases; unmatched junction nucleotides: 5. In germline, CDR1 is MNHEY, CDR2 SVGAGI. CDR3 sequence (DNA): TGTGCCAGCAGTTACTGGGACAGGGTTGGAGAGCAGTACTTC. Translating it yields CASSYWDRVGEQYF.

The chain joins TRBV6-4 to TRBJ2-1; 11 nucleotides align to TRBD2. The CDR3 extends over 13 amino acids. Germline CDR1 reads MRHNA; CDR2 reads SNTAGT. V lost 2 bases and J lost 9; bases outside the gene matches: 0. The CDR3 spells CASSDLAGGEQFF. CDR3 DNA: TGTGCCAGCAGTGACCTAGCGGGGGGTGAGCAGTTCTTC.

The chain combines TRBV11-3 with TRBJ2-1; D is undetermined. The germline V gene encodes CDR1 SGHNT and CDR2 YENEEA. V lost 0 bases to trimming and J lost 10 bases, with 7 bases between them. The CDR3 spans 12 residues. CDR3 sequence: CASSLDSREQFF. In DNA, the CDR3 is TGTGCCAGCAGCTTAGATTCGAGGGAGCAGTTCTTC.

This chain links TRBV11-3 with TRBJ2-2; D gene ambiguous. The V gene lost 0 bases and the J gene lost 6 bases, with 5 bases spanning the gap. Germline-derived CDR1 and CDR2 are SGHNT and YENEEA. The CDR3 has 13 residues. The CDR3 reads CASSLDFAGELFF. The CDR3 coding sequence is TGTGCCAGCAGCTTAGATTTCGCCGGGGAGCTGTTTTTT.

This clone was picked up a small number of times. The chain recombines TRBV13 with TRBJ2-3; 13 bases match TRBD2. The length of the CDR3 is 15 residues. The trim removed 5 bases at V and 5 bases at J, leaving 4 bases unmatched. Germline V CDR1 and CDR2: PRHDT, FYEKMQ (reference sequence). CDR3 in amino acids: CASSPRTSGGDTQYF. The CDR3 coding sequence is TGTGCCAGCAGCCCACGGACTAGCGGGGGAGATACGCAGTATTTT.

The chain combines TRBV5-1 with TRBJ2-1, with D tentatively TRBD2 (5 bases). Germline CDR1 SGHRS, CDR2 YFSETQ. The CDR3 is 15 residues long. Trimming took 2 bases from V and 0 from J, leaving 9 bases between them. The CDR3 DNA sequence: TGCGCCAGCAGCTTAGGACTTAGCTCCTACAATGAGCAGTTCTTC. It translates to CASSLGLSSYNEQFF.

This clone was found once. This sequence joins TRBV27 and TRBJ1-4; TRBD1 aligns across 8 bases. Germline loops: CDR1 MNHEY, CDR2 SMNVEV (reference sequence). This CDR3 contains 15 residues. Trimming removed 5 bases from V and 6 bases from J; junction bases left unmatched: 8. CDR3 sequence (DNA): TGTGCCAGCAGTCTTTTTCGGACAGGGTATGAAAAACTGTTTTTT. Its protein is CASSLFRTGYEKLFF.

This chain uses TRBV27 with TRBJ2-5; no clear D. The CDR3 sequence is 13 residues long. CDR1 is MNHEY and CDR2 is SMNVEV in the germline V gene (reference sequence). Trimming pared 6 bases from V and 2 bases from J, leaving 10 bases between. The CDR3 region has the DNA TGTGCCAGCAGAATTGGGCAGCAAGAGACCCAGTACTTC. Amino acids: CASRIGQQETQYF.

A note on this clone: Its ends do not fully match the called genes, so a read error is possible. This chain connects TRBV7-7 to TRBJ1-5; 7 bases match TRBD1. Germline V gene lookup returns CDR1 SSHAT and CDR2 FNYEAQ (reference sequence). The length of the CDR3 is 17 residues. The CDR3: CASSVTGTDYSNQPQHF. The CDR3 bases are TGTGCTAGCAGCGTAACGGGGACAGATTATAGCAATCAGCCCCAGCATTTT.

This clone was detected only once. The J gene is TRBJ2-2, the V gene TRBV6-1, with 8 bases matching TRBD2. Germline loops: CDR1 MNHNS, CDR2 SASEGT. The CDR3 length is 17 residues. V shed 1 base and J 0 bases; nucleotides not matched to a gene: 4. This chain's CDR3 is CASSEDSGATNTGELFF. In DNA form, the CDR3 reads TGTGCCAGCAGTGAAGATAGCGGGGCAACGAACACCGGGGAGCTGTTTTTT.

This chain links TRBV5-1 with TRBJ2-1, with 7 bases lining up with TRBD2. With V trimmed by 4 bases and J by 5 bases, 9 bases remained unmatched. The CDR3 has 15 residues. The V gene's germline CDR1 is SGHRS and CDR2 YFSETQ. CDR3 in amino acids: CASSPRASGNNEQFF. CDR3 sequence (DNA): TGCGCCAGCAGCCCACGGGCTAGCGGAAACAATGAGCAGTTCTTC.

The count of this clone is one. This sequence joins TRBV4-2 and TRBJ1-5; 9 bases agree with TRBD1. The CDR3 runs 16 residues. The V and J ends lost 0 bases and 3 bases, in that order; junction bases with no gene match: 3. Germline V gives CDR1 LGHNA, CDR2 YNFKEQ. The CDR3 DNA is TGTGCCAGCAGCCAAGATGGGACAGGGCTCAATCAGCCCCAGCATTTT. It encodes CASSQDGTGLNQPQHF.

V and J are TRBV9 and TRBJ2-5; TRBD1 aligns across 11 bases. The CDR3 contains 15 residues. Trimming cost V 3 bases and J 2 bases; bases outside gene matches: 3. CDR1 is SGDLS and CDR2 is YYNGEE in the germline V gene. CDR3 sequence: CASSDGDRGQETQYF. For the CDR3, the DNA is TGTGCCAGCAGCGACGGGGACAGGGGGCAAGAGACCCAGTACTTC. Supplemented by reference TRBV9 and TRBJ2-5, the full variable domain reads DSGVTQTPKHLITATGQRVTLRCSPRSGDLSVYWYQQSLDQGLQFLIQYYNGEERAKGNILERFSAQQFPDLHSELNLSSLELGDSALYFCASSDGDRGQETQYFGPGTRLLVL.

The rearrangement uses TRBV6-1 and TRBJ1-4; D call uncertain. In germline, CDR1 is MNHNS, CDR2 SASEGT. The CDR3 totals 14 residues. Trimming shortened V by 6 bases and J by 0 bases, and 8 bases separated the two germline ends. CDR3 nucleotides: TGTGCCAGCAGCCGGAGTGCAACTAATGAAAAACTGTTTTTT. Residues: CASSRSATNEKLFF.

This clone was counted only a few times. This chain connects TRBV5-1 to TRBJ2-7; 9 nucleotides align to TRBD1. The J segment lost 6 bases and the V segment lost 4 bases, leaving 11 bases of the junction unmatched. Germline assignment: CDR1 SGHRS and CDR2 YFSETQ. This CDR3 comprises 15 residues. CDR3 sequence reads: CASSPGGGQGGEQYF. In nucleotides, the CDR3 is TGCGCCAGCAGCCCCGGTGGGGGACAGGGTGGCGAGCAGTACTTC.

The chain recombines TRBV7-8 with TRBJ2-6; 7 bases align to TRBD1. CDR1 and CDR2 from the germline V gene are SGHVS and FQNEAQ. The CDR3 contains 18 residues. Trimming cost V 2 bases and J 1 base; bases outside gene matches: 8. CDR3 amino acids: CASSLRTGVQSGANVLTF. CDR3 bases: TGTGCCAGCAGCTTAAGAACAGGGGTACAGTCTGGGGCCAACGTCCTGACTTTC.

This chain connects TRBV7-8 to TRBJ2-5; 12 positions agree with TRBD2. The J call may not be correct, given that the DNA end is closer to TRBJ2-7. The CDR3 spans 20 residues. Germline V gene data show CDR1 as SGHVS and CDR2 as FQNEAQ. This CDR3 is CASSSGTRLAGVVNAYEQYF. CDR3 sequence (DNA): TGTGCCAGCAGCTCCGGCACCAGACTAGCGGGAGTGGTAAACGCCTACGAGCAGTACTTC.

J is TRBJ2-1 and V is TRBV9, with D unresolved. Germline-derived CDR1 and CDR2 are SGDLS and YYNGEE. V was clipped by 0 bases and J by 7 bases, with 17 bases between them. The CDR3 sequence is 16 residues long. CDR3 sequence reads: CASSVEVRGVWNEQFF. Here the CDR3 DNA reads TGTGCCAGCAGCGTAGAGGTCCGAGGAGTCTGGAATGAGCAGTTCTTC.

The chain couples TRBV14 to TRBJ2-2; tentatively, D is TRBD2 (6 bases). Trimming took off 4 bases at V and 5 bases at J, with 14 bases between the two ends. CDR3 length: 15 amino acids. Germline CDR1 reads SGHDN; CDR2 reads FVKESK. In nucleotides, the CDR3 is TGTGCCAGCAGCCGCGGCAGGGCGGGGACCGGGGAGCTGTTTTTT. As protein: CASSRGRAGTGELFF.

The chain joins TRBV7-9 to TRBJ2-1; D possibly corresponds to TRBD1 (6 bases). The germline gives CDR1 SEHNR, CDR2 FQNEAQ (reference sequence). V gave up 5 bases and J gave up 8 bases, with 16 bases separating them. CDR3 length: 14 amino acids. CDR3 amino acids: CASSPPRQADEQFF. In DNA form, the CDR3 reads TGTGCCAGCAGCCCCCCGCGACAGGCTGATGAGCAGTTCTTC.

The gene calls are TRBV7-3 and TRBJ2-7; TRBD1 agrees at 8 bases. There are 13 residues in the CDR3. The germline gives CDR1 SGHTA, CDR2 FQGTGA. Trimming removed 5 bases from V and 9 bases from J; junction bases left unmatched: 9. The CDR3 protein is CASSDGQGVLQYF. The CDR3 bases are TGTGCCAGCAGCGATGGACAGGGAGTATTGCAGTACTTC.

This chain's CDR3 is CASSPRTGTSPNYGYTF. The CDR3 DNA reads TGTGCCAGCAGCCCCCGTACCGGGACATCGCCTAACTATGGCTACACCTTC. This chain links TRBV7-6 with TRBJ1-2; tentative D call: TRBD1 (6 bases). The V end was cut by 5 bases, the J end by 0 bases, with 19 bases between. This CDR3 region has 17 residues. The germline CDR1 and CDR2 sequences are SGHVS and FNYEAQ. The complete variable domain, with remaining parts taken from reference TRBV7-6 and TRBJ1-2, reads GAGVSQSPRYKVTKRGQDVALRCDPISGHVSLYWYRQALGQGPEFLTYFNYEAQQDKSGLPNDRFSAERPEGSISTLTIQRTEQRDSAMYRCASSPRTGTSPNYGYTFGSGTRLTVV.

This clone is a singleton in its sample. The chain links TRBV7-9 to TRBJ2-2; 14 nucleotides align to TRBD2. Per the germline V gene, CDR1 is SEHNR and CDR2 is FQNEAQ (reference sequence). CDR3 length: 17 residues. After removal of 7 bases from V and 6 bases from J, the junction contained 10 bases not matched to a gene. The CDR3 here is CASKPGLAGVGAGELFF. The DNA for the CDR3 is TGTGCCAGCAAACCGGGACTAGCGGGAGTCGGGGCCGGGGAGCTGTTTTTT.

With regard to this clone: Different DNA sequences within this sample yield the same CDR3. The rearrangement uses TRBV28 and TRBJ1-2; a possible D gene is TRBD1 (5 bases). Trimming left V 5 bases short and J 7 bases short, with 20 bases between. The CDR3 consists of 15 residues. Germline CDR1 MDHEN, CDR2 SYDVKM. DNA of the CDR3: TGTGCCAGCAGTCCGCCCCAGGAGGGGTGGCGTGGCTACACCTTC. Translating gives CASSPPQEGWRGYTF.

The gene calls are TRBV19 and TRBJ2-5; TRBD2 is a possible D gene (5 bases). CDR3 length equals 13 residues. V was cut by 7 bases and J by 4 bases, with 13 bases left in between. Germline CDR1 LNHDA, CDR2 SQIVND (reference sequence). The CDR3 bases are TGTGCCAGTAAAACGGGGTCCAGAGAGACCCAGTACTTC. This encodes CASKTGSRETQYF.

Notes on this clone: Other nucleotide sequences from this sample produce the same CDR3. V is TRBV14 and J is TRBJ2-7; D is uncertain. The CDR3 length is 11 residues. The germline CDR1 and CDR2 sequences are SGHDN and FVKESK. V lost 4 bases and J lost 3, with 4 bases in between. As DNA, the CDR3 is TGTGCCAGCAGCCGGAGCTACGAGCAGTACTTC. Amino acids: CASSRSYEQYF. The full variable domain, its missing parts supplied by reference TRBV14 and TRBJ2-7, is EAGVTQFPSHSVIEKGQTVTLRCDPISGHDNLYWYRRVMGKEIKFLLHFVKESKQDESGMPNNRFLAERTGGTYSTLKVQPAELEDSGVYFCASSRSYEQYFGPGTRLTVT.

This clone was detected only once. The V gene is TRBV5-1, the J gene TRBJ2-2; 8 nucleotides agree with TRBD2. V shed 6 bases, J shed 4 bases, and the junction held 5 bases outside the gene matches. CDR3 length: 14 amino acids. From germline, CDR1 is SGHRS and CDR2 YFSETQ. DNA of the CDR3: TGCGCCAGCAACAATGGACTAGCCACCGGGGAGCTGTTTTTT. Its translation is CASNNGLATGELFF.

This chain connects TRBV19 to TRBJ2-5; D is possibly TRBD2 (6 bases). Germline V CDR1 and CDR2: LNHDA, SQIVND (reference sequence). The CDR3 totals 14 residues. Trimming took off 5 bases at V and 1 base at J, with 11 bases between the two ends. Here the CDR3 DNA reads TGTGCCAGTAGTGGCAGGACTACCCAAGAGACCCAGTACTTC. Translating it yields CASSGRTTQETQYF.

The rearrangement joins TRBV5-1 to TRBJ1-2; D remains unclear. This CDR3 is built from 12 residues. V dropped 5 bases and J dropped 3 bases, with 8 bases sitting between them. Germline loops: CDR1 SGHRS, CDR2 YFSETQ. CDR3 sequence (DNA): TGCGCCAGCAGGGAGGAGGACTATGGCTACACCTTC. Translating gives CASREEDYGYTF.